The 28 T cell receptor beta chains below were found in one sample sequenced in a study of T cells in Graves' hyperthyroidism and ophthalmopathy. Template material for amplifying TCR beta CDR3 regions consisted of RNA transcripts. The HTBI set primed first-round TCR CDR3 RT-PCR. One entry per CDR3 protein, called by TCRdb with MiXCR from the multiplex PCR reads. This sample has approximately 360,000 distinct CDR3 sequences, with 15% to 19% found just once. Sequencing was done on a sample of blood. The source is a woman younger than 35 with Graves' hyperthyroidism that later progressed to Graves' ophthalmopathy.

This clonotype was picked up many times. This chain uses TRBV28 with TRBJ1-4; 7 bases fit TRBD1. The trim removed 5 bases at V and 8 bases at J, leaving 11 bases unmatched. Germline lookup yields CDR1 MDHEN and CDR2 SYDVKM. The CDR3 sequence is 15 residues long. The DNA of the CDR3 is TGTGCCAGCAGTCCGACGACAGGGTTATGGGAAAAACTGTTTTTT. The encoded protein is CASSPTTGLWEKLFF.

Many counts were recorded for this clonotype. V usage is TRBV6-2 or TRBV6-3 and J usage is TRBJ2-1; TRBD2 aligns across 11 bases. The V and J ends lost 2 bases and 4 bases, in that order; junction bases with no gene match: 7. This CDR3 is built from 17 residues. CDR1 is MNHEY and CDR2 is SVGEGT in the germline V gene. Here the CDR3 DNA reads TGTGCCAGCAGTTACGTACTAGCGGGAGTGGGTTACAATGAGCAGTTCTTC. It yields the protein CASSYVLAGVGYNEQFF.

This clonotype was detected ten times or more. The chain links TRBV7-9 to TRBJ1-3, with D unresolved. This CDR3 has 15 residues. V lost 8 bases, J lost 0 bases, and 14 bases lay in between. In germline, CDR1 is SEHNR, CDR2 FQNEAQ (reference sequence). The CDR3 DNA reads TGTGCCAGCCCTTTGGCGGGAAGCTCTGGAAACACCATATATTTT. It is translated as CASPLAGSSGNTIYF.

The V call is TRBV6-1, the J call TRBJ2-5; D ambiguous. V was pared by 1 base and J by 0 bases, with 9 bases between. The germline V gene has CDR1 MNHNS and CDR2 SASEGT. There are 15 residues in the CDR3. CDR3 coding DNA: TGTGCCAGCAGTGAAGACACCTGGTACCAAGAGACCCAGTACTTC. Its translation is CASSEDTWYQETQYF.

This clonotype occurred many times. This chain links TRBV2 with TRBJ2-1; D is ambiguous. The CDR3 sequence is 13 residues long. Trimming stripped 0 bases from V and 9 bases from J, with 9 bases between. The germline V gene encodes CDR1 SNHLY and CDR2 FYNNEI. As DNA, the CDR3 is TGTGCCAGCAGTGAAGCGCGACGAACTGAGCAGTTCTTC. This sequence encodes CASSEARRTEQFF.

This clonotype was seen many times. The chain uses TRBV3-1 and TRBJ2-7; D call uncertain. In germline, CDR1 is LGHDT, CDR2 YNNKEL (reference sequence). CDR3 length: 14 residues. V was pared by 1 base and J by 3 bases, with 10 bases between. Written as DNA, the CDR3 is TGTGCCAGCAGCCAAGGGCCGGGTATCTACGAGCAGTACTTC. This gives the protein CASSQGPGIYEQYF.

The CDR3 region is CASSQEKPREGRSYNEQFF. Written as DNA, the CDR3 is TGCGCCAGCAGCCAAGAAAAGCCGCGGGAGGGCAGGTCCTACAATGAGCAGTTCTTC. V usage is TRBV4-1 and J usage is TRBJ2-1; 9 bases are shared with TRBD2. This CDR3 is built from 19 residues. The J segment lost 1 base and the V segment lost 0 bases, leaving 10 bases of the junction unmatched. The germline V gene encodes CDR1 MGHRA and CDR2 YSYEKL.

V usage is TRBV9 and J usage is TRBJ2-7; 7 bases align to TRBD1. This CDR3 comprises 17 residues. The germline V gene encodes CDR1 SGDLS and CDR2 YYNGEE. The V segment lost 0 bases and the J segment 4 bases; nucleotides outside the gene matches: 13. CDR3 protein: CASSVDHTGVGWYEQYF. CDR3 in DNA: TGTGCCAGCAGCGTAGATCATACAGGGGTTGGGTGGTACGAGCAGTACTTC. The full variable domain, its missing parts supplied by reference TRBV9 and TRBJ2-7, is DSGVTQTPKHLITATGQRVTLRCSPRSGDLSVYWYQQSLDQGLQFLIQYYNGEERAKGNILERFSAQQFPDLHSELNLSSLELGDSALYFCASSVDHTGVGWYEQYFGPGTRLTVT.

The chain links TRBV5-1 to TRBJ2-7; D possibly corresponds to TRBD2 (5 bases). The CDR3 contains 13 residues. Deletions cut 6 bases from V and 7 bases from J, with 17 bases between. Germline CDR1 reads SGHRS; CDR2 reads YFSETQ. Here the CDR3 reads CASNLLDSGEQYF. As DNA, the CDR3 is TGCGCCAGCAACCTACTTGACTCGGGGGAGCAGTACTTC.

This clonotype has more than one count but fewer than ten. The rearrangement joins TRBV20-1 to TRBJ2-1; 10 bases align to TRBD2. V dropped 4 bases and J dropped 6; count of bases not matched to a gene: 12. This CDR3 has 16 residues. Germline lookup yields CDR1 DFQATT and CDR2 SNEGSKA (reference sequence). DNA for the CDR3: TGCAGTGCTATAGACACAACTAGCGGGACACCCAATGAGCAGTTCTTC. This codes for CSAIDTTSGTPNEQFF.

The table lists this clonotype with many counts. The genes are TRBV5-1 and TRBJ1-6; D is ambiguous. The CDR3 spans 14 residues. The V and J ends lost 5 bases and 7 bases respectively, with 13 bases between them. CDR1 is SGHRS and CDR2 is YFSETQ in the germline V gene. The CDR3 protein is CASRRGDMNSPLHF. CDR3 DNA sequence: TGCGCCAGCAGGCGGGGAGATATGAATTCACCCCTCCACTTT. Variable domain in full (rest from reference TRBV5-1 and TRBJ1-6): KAGVTQTPRYLIKTRGQQVTLSCSPISGHRSVSWYQQTPGQGLQFLFEYFSETQRNKGNFPGRFSGRQFSNSRSEMNVSTLELGDSALYLCASRRGDMNSPLHFGNGTRLTVT.

This clonotype occurred many times. V is TRBV7-9 and J is TRBJ2-1; 8 nucleotides line up with TRBD2. Germline assignment: CDR1 SEHNR and CDR2 FQNEAQ (reference sequence). V gave up 5 bases and J gave up 3 bases; unmatched junction bases: 9. The CDR3 spans 16 residues. The CDR3 nucleotides read TGTGCCAGCAGCCACCAACTAGCGGCTCTCTACAATGAGCAGTTCTTC. Translated: CASSHQLAALYNEQFF.

This rearrangement joins TRBV10-2 to TRBJ2-7; D is uncertain. Germline V gene sequence: CDR1 WSHSY, CDR2 SAAADI. The V end lost 7 bases, the J end lost 6 bases, and 13 bases lay between the germline ends. The CDR3 is 12 amino acids. The CDR3 protein is CASTPGNVEQYF. DNA for the CDR3: TGCGCCAGCACCCCGGGCAACGTCGAGCAGTACTTC.

The chain carries TRBV7-8 and TRBJ2-7, with D tentatively TRBD2 (6 bases). In germline, CDR1 is SGHVS, CDR2 FQNEAQ. The germline V and J ends were trimmed by 4 bases and 2 bases, with 18 bases remaining between them. This CDR3 is 16 amino acids long. DNA of the CDR3: TGTGCCAGCAGCTGGGGTGGGACTTCGGGACCCTACGAGCAGTACTTC. This codes for CASSWGGTSGPYEQYF.

This clonotype was observed many times. The J gene is TRBJ2-2, the V gene TRBV24-1, with 7 positions matching TRBD1. The CDR3 extends over 18 amino acids. The V gene's germline CDR1 is KGHDR and CDR2 SFDVKD. Trimming took 3 bases from V and 0 from J; bases not matched to a gene: 9. The DNA of the CDR3 is TGTGCCACCAGTGATGGTCACAGGGGATACGCGAACACCGGGGAGCTGTTTTTT. Protein sequence: CATSDGHRGYANTGELFF.

Ten or more counts support this clonotype. The V call is TRBV3-1, the J call TRBJ1-1; D not resolved. With 2 bases removed from V and 6 bases from J, the gap between germline ends came to 16 bases. The germline V gene has CDR1 LGHDT and CDR2 YNNKEL (reference sequence). The CDR3 loop spans 15 amino acids. CDR3 loop: CASSQFDRGASEAFF. In DNA form, the CDR3 reads TGTGCCAGCAGCCAATTCGACCGGGGAGCGTCTGAAGCTTTCTTT.

CDR3 amino acids: CASSFESGDYMNTEAFF. The DNA of the CDR3 is TGTGCCAGCAGCTTTGAATCCGGGGATTACATGAACACTGAAGCTTTCTTT. This chain uses TRBV5-5 with TRBJ1-1; D not resolved. Between the trimmed V and J ends, which lost 2 bases and 0 bases, there was a span of 17 bases. This CDR3 has 17 amino acids. Germline V gene data show CDR1 as SGHKS and CDR2 as YYEKEE (reference sequence).

The gene calls are TRBV27 and TRBJ2-7; D is unclear. This CDR3 is built from 13 residues. Trimming cost V 2 bases and J 7 bases, with 12 bases left between them. Germline V gene data show CDR1 as MNHEY and CDR2 as SMNVEV (reference sequence). The CDR3 loop is CASSLPPRREQYF. CDR3 sequence (DNA): TGTGCCAGCAGTTTACCCCCCCGGCGGGAGCAGTACTTC.

As to this clonotype: A much more abundant neighbour one base away suggests this may be a read error. The chain recombines TRBV12-3 or TRBV12-4 with TRBJ2-7; 9 positions match TRBD2. The J call could be wrong; TRBJ2-1 is a better fit for the DNA end. CDR3 length equals 16 residues. In DNA form, the CDR3 reads TGTGCCAGCTCACGAACCAGCGGGAGGTATCCCTACGAGCAGTTCTTC. This encodes CASSRTSGRYPYEQFF.

V and J are TRBV20-1 and TRBJ2-3, with D hard to call. Germline assignment: CDR1 DFQATT and CDR2 SNEGSKA (reference sequence). The V end lost 6 bases, the J end lost 2 bases, and 12 bases lay between the germline ends. This CDR3 is built from 13 residues. DNA for the CDR3: TGCAGTGCGCTGGGCCCCTTCACAGATACGCAGTATTTT. It specifies CSALGPFTDTQYF.

This clonotype appeared many times. The J gene is TRBJ2-7, the V gene TRBV20-1; no clear D gene. CDR3 length equals 12 residues. With 5 bases removed from V and 7 bases from J, the gap between germline ends came to 15 bases. The germline gives CDR1 DFQATT, CDR2 SNEGSKA (reference sequence). CDR3 nucleotide sequence: TGCAGTGCTCGACGGTCCTCGGAGGAGCAGTACTTC. Translated, it gives CSARRSSEEQYF.

This clonotype was observed a handful of times. An end of the junction does not agree with germline; a read error may underlie this. The chain couples TRBV12-3 or TRBV12-4 to TRBJ2-6; TRBD1 might be the D (5 bases). The CDR3 loop spans 15 amino acids. For the CDR3, the DNA is TGTGCCAGCAGCCTGGACCGCTCTGGGGCCAACGTCCCGACTTTC. The encoded protein is CASSLDRSGANVPTF.

This clonotype was found a few times. The rearrangement uses TRBV12-3 or TRBV12-4 and TRBJ2-2; D is ambiguous. The V end was cut by 3 bases, the J end by 0 bases, with 8 bases between. The CDR3 is 15 amino acids. DNA for the CDR3: TGTGCCAGCAGTTTTAGGGATCCGAACACCGGGGAGCTGTTTTTT. Protein product: CASSFRDPNTGELFF.

This clonotype has just a few counts. The chain joins TRBV7-9 to TRBJ2-7, with 10 positions matching TRBD1. The CDR3 runs to 18 residues. In germline, CDR1 is SEHNR, CDR2 FQNEAQ (reference sequence). V lost 1 base and J lost 3; bases outside the gene matches: 12. CDR3 in DNA: TGTGCCAGCAGCTTAGTCAGCCGCGGGACAGGGGCCTTCTACGAGCAGTACTTC. This translates into CASSLVSRGTGAFYEQYF.

This clonotype was seen many times. The chain employs TRBV28 and TRBJ1-1; no clear D gene. The CDR3 consists of 12 residues. Trimming cost V 2 bases and J 6 bases, with 7 bases left between them. Germline V gene lookup returns CDR1 MDHEN and CDR2 SYDVKM. The CDR3 spells CASSLMQAEAFF. The CDR3, as DNA: TGTGCCAGCAGTTTAATGCAAGCTGAAGCTTTCTTT.

This clonotype was found many times. V is TRBV11-2 and J is TRBJ1-5; unclear D gene. The V gene lost 1 base and the J gene lost 4 bases, with 11 bases spanning the gap. There are 15 residues in the CDR3. Germline CDR1 reads SGHAT; CDR2 reads FQNNGV. The CDR3 region is CASSLARGRNQPQHF. CDR3 DNA: TGTGCCAGCAGCTTAGCTCGGGGAAGGAATCAGCCCCAGCATTTT.

This clonotype has ten or more counts. The chain uses TRBV3-1 and TRBJ1-1; D unresolved. Trimming shortened V by 1 base and J by 8 bases, and 11 bases separated the two germline ends. CDR3 length: 13 residues. Germline CDR1 and CDR2: LGHDT and YNNKEL (reference sequence). The CDR3 DNA sequence: TGTGCCAGCAGCCAAGGGGATCAGACAGAAGCTTTCTTT. Translated: CASSQGDQTEAFF.

This clonotype occurred a few times. This rearrangement joins TRBV2 to TRBJ2-7; D is ambiguous. Germline CDR1 SNHLY, CDR2 FYNNEI. V lost 7 bases to trimming and J lost 0 bases, with 16 bases between them. The CDR3 has 15 residues. The CDR3 spells CASTPVPPSSYEQYF. The CDR3 DNA sequence: TGTGCCAGCACCCCCGTCCCGCCTAGCTCCTACGAGCAGTACTTC.